These 25 T cell receptor beta chains were sequenced from one sample in a study of blood T cell repertoires in COVID-19. Method: immunoSEQ multiplex PCR; TCRdb's copy keeps in-frame clones and lacks some. The data show 180,000 or so clones, 85% to 90% seen once. Sequencing input: peripheral blood. The receptors shown here come from a man aged 50-60 years with acute or convalescent COVID-19.

V usage is TRBV9 and J usage is TRBJ2-7, with TRBD2 identical over 7 bases. Germline V gene data show CDR1 as SGDLS and CDR2 as YYNGEE. This CDR3 comprises 15 residues. Losses at the gene ends were 4 bases for V and 3 bases for J; bases not matched to a gene: 10. The CDR3 sequence is CASSPGRPSNYEQYF. CDR3 in DNA: TGTGCCAGCAGCCCCGGGAGGCCATCGAACTACGAGCAGTACTTC. Together with reference TRBV9 and TRBJ2-7, the CDR3 gives the full variable domain: DSGVTQTPKHLITATGQRVTLRCSPRSGDLSVYWYQQSLDQGLQFLIQYYNGEERAKGNILERFSAQQFPDLHSELNLSSLELGDSALYFCASSPGRPSNYEQYFGPGTRLTVT.

The rearrangement uses TRBV30 and TRBJ2-3; D possibly corresponds to TRBD2 (6 bases). Deletions cut 8 bases from V and 2 bases from J, with 11 bases between. CDR3 length equals 12 residues. Germline V gene sequence: CDR1 GTSNPN, CDR2 SVGIG (reference sequence). The CDR3 loop reads CALGGFTDTQYF. In nucleotides, the CDR3 is TGTGCCCTCGGGGGATTCACAGATACGCAGTATTTT.

The gene calls are TRBV2 and TRBJ2-2; no clear D gene. Trimming shortened V by 5 bases and J by 2 bases, and 9 bases separated the two germline ends. The CDR3 runs 14 residues. Germline lookup yields CDR1 SNHLY and CDR2 FYNNEI. CDR3 sequence: CASSNDLNTGELFF. The CDR3 bases are TGTGCCAGCAGTAATGACTTAAACACCGGGGAGCTGTTTTTT.

V is TRBV3-1 (or the pseudogene TRBV3-2) and J is TRBJ1-5, with a tentative D call TRBD1 (5 bases). CDR1 is LGHDT and CDR2 is YNNKEL in the germline V gene (reference sequence). V was cut by 4 bases and J by 1 base, with 11 bases left in between. The CDR3 spans 15 residues. CDR3 sequence: CASSLGGMSNQPQHF. The DNA of the CDR3 is TGTGCCAGCAGCCTGGGGGGGATGAGCAATCAGCCCCAGCATTTT.

V usage is TRBV30 and J usage is TRBJ2-1; tentative D call: TRBD2 (5 bases). The length of the CDR3 is 12 residues. V dropped 4 bases and J dropped 9 bases, with 13 bases sitting between them. Germline V gene lookup returns CDR1 GTSNPN and CDR2 SVGIG (reference sequence). The DNA of the CDR3 is TGTGCCTGGAAGATCTACGGGATTGAGCAGTTCTTC. Translation gives CAWKIYGIEQFF. Filled out from reference TRBV30 and TRBJ2-1, the complete variable domain reads SQTIHQWPATLVQPVGSPLSLECTVEGTSNPNLYWYRQAAGRGLQLLFYSVGIGQISSEVPQNLSASRPQDRQFILSSKKLLLSDSGFYLCAWKIYGIEQFFGPGTRLTVL.

This clone occurred once. This chain joins TRBV2 and TRBJ2-1; 10 bases are a match to TRBD1. Germline CDR1 and CDR2: SNHLY and FYNNEI. The CDR3 length is 16 residues. V was clipped by 4 bases and J by 7 bases; unmatched bases: 10. CDR3 sequence (DNA): TGTGCCAGCAGTGCGATAGGACAGGGGGAGAGTAATGAGCAGTTCTTC. Translation: CASSAIGQGESNEQFF.

The chain couples TRBV29-1 to TRBJ1-1; D is perhaps TRBD1 (5 bases). The CDR3 sequence is 14 residues long. Germline CDR1 SQVTM, CDR2 ANQGSEA. The germline V and J ends were trimmed by 3 bases and 1 base, with 12 bases remaining between them. The CDR3 bases are TGCAGCGTTGAGCGGGACTTCGGGAACACTGAAGCTTTCTTT. Amino acids: CSVERDFGNTEAFF.

V is TRBV5-4 and J is TRBJ2-1, with D unclear. The CDR3 runs 15 residues. The V gene's germline CDR1 is SGHNT and CDR2 YYREEE (reference sequence). V was clipped by 4 bases and J by 0 bases, with 11 bases between them. CDR3 loop: CASSKTGSSYNEQFF. In nucleotides, the CDR3 is TGTGCCAGCAGCAAGACTGGAAGCTCCTACAATGAGCAGTTCTTC.

The V and J genes are TRBV12-3 or TRBV12-4 and TRBJ1-2; D uncertain. Trimming left V 3 bases short and J 2 bases short, with 4 bases between. This CDR3 is built from 12 residues. The CDR3 sequence is CASSFVNYGYTF. The DNA for the CDR3 is TGTGCCAGCAGTTTCGTAAACTATGGCTACACCTTC.

The chain has TRBV9 and TRBJ1-1; TRBD1 aligns across 9 bases. Germline V gene sequence: CDR1 SGDLS, CDR2 YYNGEE. Trimming at V came to 4 bases and at J to 1 base, leaving 5 bases not matched to a gene. This CDR3 has 15 residues. The CDR3 nucleotides are TGTGCCAGCAGCCCGAAGGGACAGGGGAACACTGAAGCTTTCTTT. As protein: CASSPKGQGNTEAFF.

The chain combines TRBV2 with TRBJ2-3; D unclear. V was shortened by 6 bases and J by 0 bases, with 10 bases between the two germline ends. CDR3 length: 14 amino acids. Germline V gene data show CDR1 as SNHLY and CDR2 as FYNNEI. CDR3 DNA: TGTGCCAGCAGACTGGAGTCTAGCACAGATACGCAGTATTTT. This gives the protein CASRLESSTDTQYF.

V is TRBV7-3 and J is TRBJ2-3, with TRBD1 matching 8 bases. With 5 bases clipped from V and 4 bases from J, the junction kept 8 bases outside the gene matches. There are 15 residues in the CDR3. Germline V CDR1 and CDR2: SGHTA, FQGTGA. DNA of the CDR3: TGTGCCAGCAGCGCGTCAGGACAGGGCCCAGATACGCAGTATTTT. Amino acid sequence: CASSASGQGPDTQYF.

The chain couples TRBV7-6 to TRBJ2-1; 8 nucleotides match TRBD2. The germline V gene encodes CDR1 SGHVS and CDR2 FNYEAQ. V trimming: 1 base; J trimming: 2 bases; junction bases outside the gene matches: 7. This CDR3 region has 17 residues. CDR3 loop: CASSLGGGPSTYNEQFF. As DNA, the CDR3 is TGTGCCAGCAGCTTAGGCGGGGGGCCCTCTACCTACAATGAGCAGTTCTTC.

This chain links TRBV7-3 with TRBJ2-1; 11 bases map to TRBD2. The CDR3 extends over 15 amino acids. V shed 5 bases, J shed 7 bases, and the junction held 7 bases outside the gene matches. CDR1 SGHTA and CDR2 FQGTGA come from the germline V gene. Written as DNA, the CDR3 is TGTGCCAGCAGCATAGCGGGAGGGCCGGAGAATGAGCAGTTCTTC. Translating gives CASSIAGGPENEQFF.

The chain is built from TRBV19 and TRBJ1-1; 8 bases align to TRBD1. Germline CDR1 is LNHDA and CDR2 is SQIVND (reference sequence). The junction had 5 bases not matched to a gene; V was cut back by 5 bases and J by 0 bases. This CDR3 is built from 15 residues. The DNA for the CDR3 is TGTGCCAGTAGTCCCCGACAGGGGATGAACACTGAAGCTTTCTTT. Its translation: CASSPRQGMNTEAFF.

This clone was observed a few times. This rearrangement joins TRBV15 to TRBJ2-1; D perhaps matches TRBD1 (6 bases). Germline CDR1 reads LNHNV; CDR2 reads YYDKDF (reference sequence). The CDR3 spans 18 residues. The germline V and J ends were trimmed by 7 bases and 0 bases, with 22 bases remaining between them. The CDR3 is CATTDRSLTASSYNEQFF. Written as DNA, the CDR3 is TGTGCCACCACGGACAGATCCCTTACCGCCAGCTCCTACAATGAGCAGTTCTTC.

The rearrangement joins TRBV29-1 to TRBJ2-3; possibly TRBD2 for D (6 bases). The V end was cut by 1 base, the J end by 4 bases, with 18 bases between. Per the germline V gene, CDR1 is SQVTM and CDR2 is ANQGSEA. The CDR3 spans 16 residues. The CDR3 sequence: CSVEGGSGNPPDTQYF. The CDR3 bases are TGCAGCGTTGAAGGTGGTAGCGGAAACCCCCCAGATACGCAGTATTTT.

The chain uses TRBV5-6 and TRBJ2-7; a possible D gene is TRBD1 (5 bases). V dropped 0 bases and J dropped 2 bases, with 15 bases sitting between them. The germline CDR1 and CDR2 sequences are SGHDT and YYEEEE. The CDR3 has 16 amino acids. This CDR3 is CASSLGLNRITYEQYV. The CDR3 bases are TGTGCCAGCAGCTTGGGCCTAAACAGGATTACCTACGAGCAGTACGTC.

The CDR3 DNA reads TGTGCCAGCAGCGAATGGACAGGGGGAGGAAACACCATATATTTT. Protein: CASSEWTGGGNTIYF. The rearrangement joins TRBV7-2 to TRBJ1-3; 10 positions agree with TRBD1. This CDR3 is built from 15 residues. Germline assignment: CDR1 SGHTA and CDR2 FQGNSA. The V gene end was trimmed by 5 bases and the J gene end by 4 bases; junction bases not matched to a gene: 5. The full variable domain, its missing parts supplied by reference TRBV7-2 and TRBJ1-3, is GAGVSQSPSNKVTEKGKDVELRCDPISGHTALYWYRQSLGQGLEFLIYFQGNSAPDKSGLPSDRFSAERTGGSVSTLTIQRTQQEDSAVYLCASSEWTGGGNTIYFGEGSWLTVV.

This chain connects TRBV12-3 or TRBV12-4 to TRBJ2-3; D is perhaps TRBD2 (5 bases). CDR3 size: 13 residues. Trimming shortened V by 7 bases and J by 3 bases, and 11 bases separated the two germline ends. DNA for the CDR3: TGTGCCAGCATTCGAGCGGAGACAGATACGCAGTATTTT. Translating gives CASIRAETDTQYF.

The chain recombines TRBV27 with TRBJ1-1; D unclear. This CDR3 comprises 11 residues. Looked up from germline, CDR1 is MNHEY and CDR2 is SMNVEV (reference sequence). The germline V and J ends were trimmed by 4 bases and 5 bases, with 5 bases remaining between them. The CDR3 sequence is CASSYGTEAFF. The CDR3 nucleotides are TGTGCCAGCAGTTACGGGACTGAAGCTTTCTTT.

This chain connects TRBV7-9 to TRBJ1-5; 7 nucleotides match TRBD1. V shed 3 bases and J 4 bases; nucleotides not matched to a gene: 3. This CDR3 is built from 14 residues. Per the germline V gene, CDR1 is SEHNR and CDR2 is FQNEAQ (reference sequence). The CDR3 is CASSFDRDNQPQHF. CDR3 bases: TGTGCCAGCAGCTTCGACAGGGATAATCAGCCCCAGCATTTT.

This clone was observed once. The rearrangement uses TRBV29-1 and TRBJ1-1, with D uncertain. There are 13 residues in the CDR3. Trimming shortened V by 4 bases and J by 1 base, and 10 bases separated the two germline ends. Germline assignment: CDR1 SQVTM and CDR2 ANQGSEA. DNA of the CDR3: TGCAGCGTTGGGTCGGTGTCGAACACTGAAGCTTTCTTT. It codes for CSVGSVSNTEAFF.

The V call is TRBV5-1, the J call TRBJ2-3, with D tentatively TRBD1 (9 bases). This CDR3 spans 17 amino acids. The V end was cut by 7 bases, the J end by 4 bases, with 25 bases between. Germline lookup yields CDR1 SGHRS and CDR2 YFSETQ. CDR3 DNA: TGCGCCAGCCATTCGGGAGGGACAGGGAGTAGGGCAGATACGCAGTATTTT. It translates to CASHSGGTGSRADTQYF.

This clone was seen once. The rearrangement links TRBV5-1 to TRBJ1-2, with 7 bases matching TRBD1. The CDR3 contains 15 residues. Germline lookup yields CDR1 SGHRS and CDR2 YFSETQ. The J segment lost 5 bases and the V segment lost 4 bases, leaving 11 bases of the junction unmatched. CDR3 in DNA: TGCGCCAGCAGCACGCAATCCGGGACAGTGTATGGCTACACCTTC. Residues: CASSTQSGTVYGYTF.